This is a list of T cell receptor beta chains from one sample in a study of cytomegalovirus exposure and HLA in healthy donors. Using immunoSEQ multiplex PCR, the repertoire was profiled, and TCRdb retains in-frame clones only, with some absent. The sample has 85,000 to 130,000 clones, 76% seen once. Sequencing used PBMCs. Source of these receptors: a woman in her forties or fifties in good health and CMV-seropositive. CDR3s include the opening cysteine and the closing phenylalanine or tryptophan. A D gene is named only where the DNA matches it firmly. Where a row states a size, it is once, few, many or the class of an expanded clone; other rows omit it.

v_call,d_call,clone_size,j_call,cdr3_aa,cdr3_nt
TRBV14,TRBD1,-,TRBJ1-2,CASSLQIQGYDYGYTF,TGTGCCAGCAGCCTTCAGATACAGGGGTATGACTATGGCTACACCTTC
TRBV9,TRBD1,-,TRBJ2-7,CASSAHLGTGSLEQYF,TGTGCCAGCAGCGCTCACCTAGGGACAGGTTCCCTTGAGCAGTACTTC
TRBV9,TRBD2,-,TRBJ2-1,CASSVGGLALDEQFF,TGTGCCAGCAGCGTAGGGGGACTAGCATTAGATGAGCAGTTCTTC
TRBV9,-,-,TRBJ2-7,CASSAGTSNYEQYF,TGTGCCAGCAGCGCCGGGACATCTAATTACGAGCAGTACTTC
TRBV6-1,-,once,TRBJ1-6,CASRSSYNSPLHF,TGTGCCAGCAGGAGCTCCTATAATTCACCCCTCCACTTT
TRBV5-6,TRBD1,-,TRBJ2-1,CASTPDRVQNEQFF,TGTGCCAGCACCCCGGACAGGGTTCAGAATGAGCAGTTCTTC
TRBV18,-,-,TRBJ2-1,CASSPRWSGRSYNEQFF,TGTGCCAGCTCACCACGGTGGTCAGGCCGCTCCTACAATGAGCAGTTCTTC
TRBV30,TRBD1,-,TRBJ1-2,CAWSLDRGGGYTF,TGTGCCTGGAGCCTCGACAGGGGAGGCGGCTACACCTTC
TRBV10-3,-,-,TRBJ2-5,CAISETGQETQYF,TGTGCCATCAGTGAAACAGGGCAAGAGACCCAGTACTTC
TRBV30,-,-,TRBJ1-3,CAWAVDRVNTIYF,TGTGCCTGGGCTGTTGACAGAGTAAACACCATATATTTT